This T cell receptor beta chain came from a study of cytomegalovirus exposure and HLA in healthy donors. Study summary: An analysis done earlier identified more than 90 million unique TCR beta sequences from approximately 200 million T cells. Unique TCRs from HLA-typed donors, 65 million to 85 million of them, were held in an early data release. Study-wide points: While the bulk of TCR sequences proved rare, some public TCRs turned up in many donors. Highly shared sequence variants in one cluster were likely a sequencing artifact.

The length of the CDR3 is 15 residues. The J segment lost 4 bases and the V segment lost 5 bases, leaving 9 bases of the junction unmatched. Looked up from germline, CDR1 is LGHNA and CDR2 is YSLEER. With respect to this clone: The antigen remains undetermined.

Use of 60 Vbeta and 13 Jbeta primers characterized the PCR. Clones were read by immunoSEQ multiplex PCR, and TCRdb kept only the in-frame ones, dropping some. The sample shows some 100,000 clones, about four fifths of them seen only once. This chain links TRBV4-3 with TRBJ2-5, with 8 positions matching TRBD2. Sequencing was carried out using PBMCs. This receptor was taken from a female donor in good health and CMV-seropositive. DNA for the CDR3: TGCGCCAGCAGCTCCGGGGGGGCCGGGCGAGAGACCCAGTACTTC. This sequence encodes CASSSGGAGRETQYF.